This T cell receptor beta chain stems from a study of T cell repertoires in cytomegalovirus infection. The V end lost 5 bases, the J end lost 0 bases, and 14 bases lay between the germline ends. Germline loops: CDR1 LGHNT, CDR2 FRNRAP. The CDR3 covers 16 residues. TCRdb fed the reads into MiXCR, producing one record per CDR3 protein. The sample includes 84,000 or so distinct CDR3 sequences, approximately 43% of them seen just once. Only a few counts were recorded for this clonotype. What it binds is not known. The source is a human donor in good health (CMV status not recorded). Some clones in this sample may be carry-over from other donors' samples. This material consisted of CD8+ T cells from cultured PBMCs, taken from culture after CMV antigen stimulation. The J gene is TRBJ1-3, the V gene TRBV12-5; no clear D gene. The CDR3 sequence is CASGTRRSDSGNTIYF. CDR3 nucleotides: TGTGCTAGTGGTACCCGCAGGTCGGACTCTGGAAACACCATATATTTT.